This T cell receptor beta chain was observed in a study of a mutant IDH1 vaccine in newly diagnosed glioma. This clone showed up just once. Its antigen is not known. Described time point: week 47, end of study. Every vaccine dose comprised 300 ug of mutant IDH1 20-mer peptide plus topical imiquimod. V dropped 1 base and J dropped 7 bases, with 17 bases sitting between them. Germline CDR1 LNHNV, CDR2 YYDKDF (reference sequence). The CDR3 sequence is 16 residues long. Sequencing used immunoSEQ multiplex PCR; TCRdb keeps in-frame clones, though not all of them. The sample has about 46,000 clones, approximately 84% seen once.

The rearrangement links TRBV15 to TRBJ1-5; TRBD1 is a possible D gene (5 bases). The specimen was PBMCs, collected from a glioma patient whose treatment included an IDH1 peptide vaccine. The TCR was taken from a woman aged 25-40 years with glioma. Some clones in this sample may be carry-over from other donors' samples. CDR3 loop: CATSRGGRQAGQPQHF. In DNA, the CDR3 is TGTGCCACCAGCAGAGGGGGACGGCAGGCCGGACAGCCCCAGCATTTT.